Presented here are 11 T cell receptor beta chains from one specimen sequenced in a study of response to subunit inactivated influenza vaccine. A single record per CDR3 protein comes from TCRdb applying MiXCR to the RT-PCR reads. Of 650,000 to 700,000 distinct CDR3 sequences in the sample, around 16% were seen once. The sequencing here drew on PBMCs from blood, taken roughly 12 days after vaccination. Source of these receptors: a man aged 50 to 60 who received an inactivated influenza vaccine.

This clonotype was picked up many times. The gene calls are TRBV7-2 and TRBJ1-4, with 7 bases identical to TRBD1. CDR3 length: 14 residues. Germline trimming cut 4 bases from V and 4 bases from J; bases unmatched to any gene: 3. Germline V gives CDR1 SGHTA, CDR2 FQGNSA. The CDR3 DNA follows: TGTGCCAGCAGCTGGGGACAGCATAATGAAAAACTGTTTTTT. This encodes CASSWGQHNEKLFF.

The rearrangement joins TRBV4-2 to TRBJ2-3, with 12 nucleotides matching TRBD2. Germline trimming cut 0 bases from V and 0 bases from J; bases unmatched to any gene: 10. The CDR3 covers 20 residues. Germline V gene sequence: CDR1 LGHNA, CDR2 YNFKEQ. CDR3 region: CASSQDGRGLAGKSTDTQYF. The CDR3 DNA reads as TGTGCCAGCAGCCAAGATGGGCGCGGACTAGCGGGGAAGAGCACAGATACGCAGTATTTT.

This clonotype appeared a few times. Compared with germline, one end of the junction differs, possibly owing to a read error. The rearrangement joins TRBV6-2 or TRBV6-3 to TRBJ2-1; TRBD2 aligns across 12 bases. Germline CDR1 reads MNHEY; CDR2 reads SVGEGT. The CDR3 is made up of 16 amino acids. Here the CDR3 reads CASSYSASGRANEQLF. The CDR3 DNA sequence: TGTGCCAGCAGTTACTCGGCTAGCGGGAGGGCTAATGAGCAGCTCTTC.

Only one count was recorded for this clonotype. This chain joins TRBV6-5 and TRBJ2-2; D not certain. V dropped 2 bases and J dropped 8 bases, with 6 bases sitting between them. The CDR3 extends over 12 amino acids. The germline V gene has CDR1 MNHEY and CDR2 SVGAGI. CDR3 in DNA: TGTGCCAGCAGTTACCGAAAGGGGGAGCTGTTTTTT. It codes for CASSYRKGELFF.

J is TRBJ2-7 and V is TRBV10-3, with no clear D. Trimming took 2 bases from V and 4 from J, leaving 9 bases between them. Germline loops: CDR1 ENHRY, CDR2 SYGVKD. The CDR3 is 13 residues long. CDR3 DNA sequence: TGTGCCATCAGTGAGACGCAGGTATACGAGCAGTACTTC. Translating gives CAISETQVYEQYF.

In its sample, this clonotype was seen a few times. The CDR3 bases are TGTGCCAGCAGCCTGGGACAGAGCACCGGGGAGCTGTTTTTT. It translates to CASSLGQSTGELFF. The chain carries TRBV7-2 and TRBJ2-2, with 7 positions matching TRBD1. V shed 5 bases, J shed 4 bases, and the junction held 4 bases outside the gene matches. This CDR3 region has 14 residues. Germline-derived CDR1 and CDR2 are SGHTA and FQGNSA.

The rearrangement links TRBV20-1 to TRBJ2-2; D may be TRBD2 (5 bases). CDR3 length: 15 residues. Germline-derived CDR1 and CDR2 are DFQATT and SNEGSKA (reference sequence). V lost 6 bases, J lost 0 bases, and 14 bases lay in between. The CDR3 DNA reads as TGCAGTGCAACTAGTCGGCAGACGAACACCGGGGAGCTGTTTTTT. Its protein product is CSATSRQTNTGELFF.

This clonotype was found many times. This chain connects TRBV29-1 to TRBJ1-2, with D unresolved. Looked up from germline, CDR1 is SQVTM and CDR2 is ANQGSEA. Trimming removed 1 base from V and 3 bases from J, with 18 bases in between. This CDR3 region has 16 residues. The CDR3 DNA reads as TGCAGCGTTGAAGGGGCAACGGGAGAGGTCGACTATGGCTACACCTTC. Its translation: CSVEGATGEVDYGYTF.

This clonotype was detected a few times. CDR3 in amino acids: CASSPKTRSGTDTQYF. The CDR3 bases are TGCGCCAGCAGCCCGAAGACCCGATCCGGCACAGATACGCAGTATTTT. This chain connects TRBV5-1 to TRBJ2-3; no firm D call. From germline, CDR1 is SGHRS and CDR2 YFSETQ. CDR3 length: 16 amino acids. Trimming took 4 bases from V and 1 from J, leaving 16 bases between them.

The CDR3 reads CATAGQGHNEQFF. The CDR3 nucleotides are TGTGCCACTGCGGGACAGGGCCACAATGAGCAGTTCTTC. This chain connects TRBV24-1 to TRBJ2-1; TRBD1 agrees at 9 bases. Germline values: CDR1 KGHDR, CDR2 SFDVKD. This CDR3 region has 13 residues. V lost 10 bases, J lost 5 bases, and 5 bases stayed unmatched.

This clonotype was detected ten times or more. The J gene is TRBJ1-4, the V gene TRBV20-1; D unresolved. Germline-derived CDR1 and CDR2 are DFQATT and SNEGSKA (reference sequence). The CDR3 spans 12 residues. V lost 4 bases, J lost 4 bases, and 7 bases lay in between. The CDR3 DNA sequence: TGCAGTGCTAATCGGGGTAATGAAAAACTGTTTTTT. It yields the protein CSANRGNEKLFF.